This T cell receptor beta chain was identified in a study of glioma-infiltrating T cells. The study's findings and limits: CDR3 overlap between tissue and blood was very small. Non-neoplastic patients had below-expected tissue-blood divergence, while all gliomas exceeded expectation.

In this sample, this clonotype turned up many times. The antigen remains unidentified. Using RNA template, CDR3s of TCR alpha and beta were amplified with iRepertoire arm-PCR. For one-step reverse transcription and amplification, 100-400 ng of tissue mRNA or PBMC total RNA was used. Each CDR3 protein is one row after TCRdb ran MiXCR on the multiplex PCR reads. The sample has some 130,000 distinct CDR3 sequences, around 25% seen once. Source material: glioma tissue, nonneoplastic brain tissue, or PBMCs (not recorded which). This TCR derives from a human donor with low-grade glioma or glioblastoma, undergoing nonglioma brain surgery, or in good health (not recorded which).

The CDR3 here is CASSLVDRGVYGYTF. CDR3 DNA: TGTGCCAGCAGTTTAGTCGACAGGGGGGTGTATGGCTACACCTTC. The chain employs TRBV28 and TRBJ1-2, with 9 bases that match TRBD1. The V segment lost 2 bases and the J segment 5 bases; nucleotides outside the gene matches: 6. Per germline, CDR1 MDHEN and CDR2 SYDVKM. The CDR3 has 15 residues.